Many counts were recorded for the clone carrying this TCR beta chain. Its antigen is still unknown. The trim removed 5 bases at V and 7 bases at J, leaving 11 bases unmatched. CDR3 size: 16 residues. CDR1 is SNHLY and CDR2 is FYNNEI in the germline V gene. Investigators excluded patients with uncontrolled infection, other autoimmune disease, pregnancy or lactation. This sample is part of a study of T cells in Graves' hyperthyroidism and ophthalmopathy. The study's findings and limits: Most thyroid clonotypes expanded above 0.001 were also detected in blood.

What was amplified from RNA transcripts were TCR beta CDR3 regions. Initially, a first-round RT-PCR of the TCR CDR3 employed the HTBI primer set. One entry per CDR3 protein results from TCRdb running MiXCR on the multiplex PCR reads. This repertoire shows almost 250,000 distinct CDR3 sequences, around 24% found once; its top ten account for approximately 35%. This TCR was sampled from a woman in her thirties or forties with Graves' ophthalmopathy. The rearrangement joins TRBV2 to TRBJ2-7; the match to TRBD2 covers 13 bases. The material sequenced was blood. CDR3 amino acids: CASSYTSGRAGGEQYF. CDR3 sequence (DNA): TGTGCCAGCAGTTATACTAGCGGGAGGGCCGGGGGGGAGCAGTACTTC.